This passage covers 28 T cell receptor beta chains from one sample sequenced in a study of T cell changes during pregnancy in multiple sclerosis. Some clones are missing from TCRdb's copy, which holds only in-frame ones; the method was immunoSEQ multiplex PCR. This sample yields around 130,000 clones, of which around 97% are seen a single time; 0.4% to 0.5% belongs to the top ten. The sequencing used peripheral blood, collected after pregnancy. Receptors were obtained from a female donor with multiple sclerosis, enrolled in a pregnancy study.

The sample holds one count of this clone. J is TRBJ2-3 and V is TRBV9; D is possibly TRBD2 (6 bases). The V gene lost 0 bases and the J gene lost 5 bases, with 16 bases spanning the gap. Germline CDR1 reads SGDLS; CDR2 reads YYNGEE. The CDR3 runs to 16 residues. The CDR3, as DNA: TGTGCCAGCAGCGTAGGGGACTTAGGATGGAAAGATACGCAGTATTTT. As protein: CASSVGDLGWKDTQYF.

This chain links TRBV7-2 with TRBJ1-4; 7 nucleotides match TRBD1. The V and J ends lost 1 base and 7 bases, in that order; junction bases with no gene match: 6. The CDR3 has 15 residues. In germline, CDR1 is SGHTA, CDR2 FQGNSA. CDR3 in amino acids: CASSLDGTDSEKLFF. The CDR3 bases are TGTGCCAGCAGCTTAGACGGGACAGACAGTGAAAAACTGTTTTTT. The complete variable domain, with remaining parts taken from reference TRBV7-2 and TRBJ1-4, reads GAGVSQSPSNKVTEKGKDVELRCDPISGHTALYWYRQSLGQGLEFLIYFQGNSAPDKSGLPSDRFSAERTGGSVSTLTIQRTQQEDSAVYLCASSLDGTDSEKLFFGSGTQLSVL.

The chain joins TRBV5-8 to TRBJ1-1; perhaps TRBD1 as D (5 bases). The germline gives CDR1 SGHTS, CDR2 YDEGEE. Between the trimmed V and J ends, which lost 0 bases and 8 bases, there was a span of 5 bases. CDR3 length: 11 residues. The CDR3 loop reads CASSLGTEAFF. Written as DNA, the CDR3 is TGTGCCAGCAGCTTGGGGACAGAAGCTTTCTTT.

V gene TRBV30 combines with J gene TRBJ2-7; 11 bases line up with TRBD2. V dropped 0 bases and J dropped 4; count of bases not matched to a gene: 5. CDR1 is GTSNPN, CDR2 SVGIG, per germline (reference sequence). The CDR3 covers 15 residues. The CDR3 nucleotides read TGTGCCTGGAGTGTACCGACTAGCGGGAATTACGAGCAGTACTTC. It codes for CAWSVPTSGNYEQYF.

This clone was found once. The gene calls are TRBV11-2 and TRBJ2-7; possible D gene TRBD1, 6 bases. Trimming removed 0 bases at V and 1 base at J, with 7 bases between. CDR3 length equals 14 residues. From germline, CDR1 is SGHAT and CDR2 FQNNGV. CDR3 coding DNA: TGTGCCAGCAGCTTAGAACAGGGTTCCTACGAGCAGTACTTC. This gives the protein CASSLEQGSYEQYF.

In DNA form, the CDR3 reads TGCGCCAGCAGCCAACAGGGGTTGAACACTGAAGCTTTCTTT. This encodes CASSQQGLNTEAFF. The chain uses TRBV4-1 and TRBJ1-1, with D possibly matching TRBD1 (6 bases). The V end was cut by 2 bases, the J end by 0 bases, with 7 bases between. The CDR3 loop spans 14 amino acids. Per the germline V gene, CDR1 is MGHRA and CDR2 is YSYEKL.

V usage is TRBV11-2 and J usage is TRBJ1-2; D not resolved. From germline, CDR1 is SGHAT and CDR2 FQNNGV. V lost 5 bases to trimming and J lost 0 bases, with 10 bases between them. This CDR3 comprises 14 residues. The CDR3 reads CASSAPGANYGYTF. CDR3 DNA: TGTGCCAGCAGCGCTCCCGGAGCTAACTATGGCTACACCTTC.

This sequence joins TRBV29-1 and TRBJ1-4, with 9 bases fitting TRBD1. From germline, CDR1 is SQVTM and CDR2 ANQGSEA. V dropped 7 bases and J dropped 8; count of bases not matched to a gene: 8. There are 13 residues in the CDR3. The CDR3: CSGKTGGLEKLFF. For the CDR3, the DNA is TGCAGCGGTAAAACAGGGGGCCTCGAAAAACTGTTTTTT.

The rearrangement uses TRBV2 and TRBJ2-7; D remains unclear. Germline values: CDR1 SNHLY, CDR2 FYNNEI. V was shortened by 0 bases and J by 2 bases, with 8 bases between the two germline ends. The CDR3 totals 14 residues. The CDR3 DNA reads TGTGCCAGCAGTGAAGCTGGCCCAGCCTACGAGCAGTACTTC. It yields the protein CASSEAGPAYEQYF.

This rearrangement joins TRBV6-5 to TRBJ2-7, with D possibly matching TRBD1 (5 bases). Germline CDR1 MNHEY, CDR2 SVGAGI. The V gene lost 5 bases and the J gene lost 3 bases, with 11 bases spanning the gap. The CDR3 sequence is 13 residues long. In DNA, the CDR3 is TGTGCCAGCAGTCCATCGACAGACTACGAGCAGTACTTC. Translation gives CASSPSTDYEQYF.

This chain links TRBV10-2 with TRBJ1-5; D is unresolved. Trimming removed 8 bases from V and 3 bases from J, with 11 bases in between. This CDR3 spans 13 amino acids. Germline CDR1 reads WSHSY; CDR2 reads SAAADI. The CDR3 sequence is CASDGGNNQPQHF. The CDR3, as DNA: TGCGCCAGCGATGGAGGGAACAATCAGCCCCAGCATTTT.

This clone was seen only once. V usage is TRBV2 and J usage is TRBJ2-6; D call uncertain. The CDR3 is made up of 14 amino acids. Trimming stripped 2 bases from V and 0 bases from J, with 2 bases between. From germline, CDR1 is SNHLY and CDR2 FYNNEI. The CDR3, as DNA: TGTGCCAGCAGTGAACGCTCTGGGGCCAACGTCCTGACTTTC. Translation gives CASSERSGANVLTF.

The chain couples TRBV9 to TRBJ2-4, with D perhaps matching TRBD2 (5 bases). Trimming cost V 2 bases and J 4 bases, with 16 bases left between them. This CDR3 comprises 16 residues. From germline, CDR1 is SGDLS and CDR2 YYNGEE. The CDR3 sequence is CASSVGGLSAKNIQYF. CDR3 nucleotide sequence: TGTGCCAGCAGCGTCGGAGGTTTGTCGGCGAAAAACATTCAGTACTTC.

This clone has more than one count but fewer than ten. The chain recombines TRBV6-1 with TRBJ2-7, with D uncertain. The CDR3 loop spans 14 amino acids. Trimming removed 2 bases at V and 1 base at J, with 9 bases between. Germline CDR1 MNHNS, CDR2 SASEGT. The CDR3 DNA sequence: TGTGCCAGCAGTGAAATCAAGCTATCCTACGAGCAGTACTTC. It translates to CASSEIKLSYEQYF.

This chain joins TRBV19 and TRBJ1-4, with TRBD1 identical over 8 bases. The CDR3 spans 14 residues. Germline assignment: CDR1 LNHDA and CDR2 SQIVND (reference sequence). V was pared by 6 bases and J by 0 bases, with 0 bases of the junction left unmatched. The chain's CDR3 is CASRDRATNEKLFF. CDR3 bases: TGTGCCAGTAGGGACAGGGCAACTAATGAAAAACTGTTTTTT.

The chain recombines TRBV19 with TRBJ1-1; D not resolved. V was pared by 3 bases and J by 7 bases, with 12 bases between. The CDR3 consists of 13 residues. The germline V gene has CDR1 LNHDA and CDR2 SQIVND (reference sequence). The CDR3 loop reads CASSILAGIEAFF. The DNA for the CDR3 is TGTGCCAGTAGTATCCTAGCGGGGATTGAAGCTTTCTTT.

In this sample, this clone turned up once. The V call is TRBV4-3, the J call TRBJ2-5; the D gene is possibly TRBD1 (6 bases). V dropped 4 bases and J dropped 3 bases, with 9 bases sitting between them. The CDR3 consists of 13 residues. Germline assignment: CDR1 LGHNA and CDR2 YSLEER. The CDR3 loop reads CASSRGTKETQYF. The CDR3 DNA is TGCGCCAGCAGCCGTGGGACAAAAGAGACCCAGTACTTC.

The chain joins TRBV25-1 to TRBJ2-7; 7 nucleotides agree with TRBD1. CDR1 is MGHDK and CDR2 is SYGVNS in the germline V gene. The CDR3 loop spans 15 amino acids. The V gene end was trimmed by 6 bases and the J gene end by 2 bases; junction bases not matched to a gene: 10. For the CDR3, the DNA is TGTGCCAGCAGCAGCCTGGGACAGAGGACCTACGAGCAGTACTTC. This encodes CASSSLGQRTYEQYF.

The chain has TRBV7-9 and TRBJ1-2; 7 positions match TRBD1. This CDR3 has 14 amino acids. The ends lost 1 base at V and 2 bases at J; junction bases unmatched: 1. The V gene's germline CDR1 is SEHNR and CDR2 FQNEAQ (reference sequence). CDR3 coding DNA: TGTGCCAGCAGCTTAGTGGGACAGAACTATGGCTACACCTTC. It codes for CASSLVGQNYGYTF. Filled out from reference TRBV7-9 and TRBJ1-2, the complete variable domain reads DTGVSQNPRHKITKRGQNVTFRCDPISEHNRLYWYRQTLGQGPEFLTYFQNEAQLEKSRLLSDRFSAERPKGSFSTLEIQRTEQGDSAMYLCASSLVGQNYGYTFGSGTRLTVV.

The gene calls are TRBV5-1 and TRBJ2-1; weak D call: TRBD1 (6 bases). Germline V lookup: CDR1 SGHRS, CDR2 YFSETQ. The CDR3 consists of 15 residues. Trimming shortened V by 4 bases and J by 2 bases, and 13 bases separated the two germline ends. CDR3 residues: CASSLRDITYNEQFF. For the CDR3, the DNA is TGCGCCAGCAGCCTCCGGGACATAACCTACAATGAGCAGTTCTTC.

The chain recombines TRBV18 with TRBJ2-1, with 8 nucleotides matching TRBD2. V lost 4 bases, J lost 4 bases, and 6 bases stayed unmatched. The germline V gene encodes CDR1 KGHSH and CDR2 LQKENI. The CDR3 has 15 amino acids. Written as DNA, the CDR3 is TGTGCCAGCTCACGGAGCGGGAGTGGGTACAATGAGCAGTTCTTC. Encoded protein: CASSRSGSGYNEQFF.

This chain uses TRBV12-5 with TRBJ1-5, with no clear D. The CDR3 contains 12 residues. V was cut by 2 bases and J by 9 bases, with 8 bases left in between. Germline assignment: CDR1 LGHNT and CDR2 FRNRAP. The CDR3 loop is CASGLSGRPQHF. The CDR3 DNA reads as TGTGCTAGTGGTTTGTCAGGTCGGCCCCAGCATTTT.

The chain combines TRBV28 with TRBJ1-2; D might be TRBD1 (6 bases). Germline V gives CDR1 MDHEN, CDR2 SYDVKM. The germline V and J ends were trimmed by 6 bases and 5 bases, with 13 bases remaining between them. The CDR3 has 13 amino acids. CDR3 in DNA: TGTGCCAGCAGAGCGACAGGTGTTTATGGCTACACCTTC. Translated, it gives CASRATGVYGYTF.

This sequence joins TRBV5-3 and TRBJ1-2; TRBD1 matches 7 bases. TRBV5-3 belongs to the ORF category, with a function that is uncertain. This CDR3 is built from 16 residues. V trimming: 1 base; J trimming: 4 bases; junction bases outside the gene matches: 10. In DNA, the CDR3 is TGTGCCAGAAGCTTGTTTTCGAGACAGGGCATCTATGGCTACACCTTC. This sequence encodes CARSLFSRQGIYGYTF.

The CDR3 loop is CASSPRNNYGYTF. The DNA for the CDR3 is TGTGCCAGCAGTCCCAGGAACAACTATGGCTACACCTTC. V gene TRBV2 combines with J gene TRBJ1-2; no reliable D call. The CDR3 sequence is 13 residues long. Germline V lookup: CDR1 SNHLY, CDR2 FYNNEI. Trimming shortened V by 5 bases and J by 2 bases, and 9 bases separated the two germline ends.

Written as DNA, the CDR3 is TGTGCCAGCAGCCAAGACCGGGACACGAACTACGAGCAGTACTTC. It is translated as CASSQDRDTNYEQYF. The chain employs TRBV4-2 and TRBJ2-7, with D possibly matching TRBD1 (6 bases). Germline-derived CDR1 and CDR2 are LGHNA and YNFKEQ. The CDR3 consists of 15 residues. V shed 0 bases and J shed 3 bases, with 12 bases lying between them.

The chain joins TRBV5-1 to TRBJ2-5; no reliable D call. Germline CDR1 is SGHRS and CDR2 is YFSETQ. The length of the CDR3 is 13 residues. Trimming cost V 1 base and J 2 bases, with 6 bases left between them. CDR3 amino acids: CASSLPTQETQYF. Here the CDR3 DNA reads TGCGCCAGCAGCTTGCCCACACAAGAGACCCAGTACTTC. Complete variable domain (other parts from reference TRBV5-1 and TRBJ2-5): KAGVTQTPRYLIKTRGQQVTLSCSPISGHRSVSWYQQTPGQGLQFLFEYFSETQRNKGNFPGRFSGRQFSNSRSEMNVSTLELGDSALYLCASSLPTQETQYFGPGTRLLVL.

This clone showed up just once. The chain has TRBV5-6 and TRBJ2-1; D perhaps matches TRBD1 (5 bases). Germline CDR1 is SGHDT and CDR2 is YYEEEE. The CDR3 has 14 residues. V was pared by 0 bases and J by 6 bases, with 10 bases between. CDR3 residues: CASSLEGVVNEQFF. In nucleotides, the CDR3 is TGTGCCAGCAGCTTGGAAGGGGTGGTCAATGAGCAGTTCTTC.